These T cell receptor beta chains were read from a single sample in a study of shared clonotypes between healthy human individuals. Method: immunoSEQ multiplex PCR; TCRdb's copy keeps in-frame clones and lacks some. Among some 490,000 clones, about 85% were seen once, and the ten largest hold about an eighth. Source material: PBMCs. The receptors were gathered from a woman aged 35 to 49 in good health. Some clones in this sample may be carry-over from other donors' samples. Each CDR3 is given without its conserved first and last residue.

j_gene	v_gene	CDR3aa
TRBJ2-1	TRBV5-4	ASSLSSGRPRSYNEQF
TRBJ1-1	TRBV28	ASSLVADMRYTEAF
TRBJ2-3	TRBV6-1	ASSEAETGGADTQY
TRBJ2-2	TRBV2	ASAGPMNTGELF
TRBJ2-7	TRBV28	ASSLSGSHEQY
TRBJ2-7	TRBV28	AAGGGPAFYEQY
TRBJ2-2	TRBV27	ASSFWQGVSGELF
TRBJ2-5	TRBV2	ASRPDSQETQY
TRBJ1-1	TRBV9	ASSEGGGFGDTEAF
TRBJ1-2	TRBV28	ASSRYGYT
TRBJ1-2	TRBV7-9	ASSLAGGLDRGYT
TRBJ1-1	TRBV28	ASRGTGPITEAF
TRBJ2-3	TRBV28	ASSTPGTSGTTDTQY
TRBJ2-5	TRBV7-2	ASSRTSGETQY
TRBJ2-7	TRBV5-1	ASSLEASGEQY
TRBJ2-5	TRBV27	ASRVAGWKETQY
TRBJ2-1	TRBV5-6	ASSSGLADPNEQF
TRBJ2-1	TRBV7-2	ASSLTALFNNEQF
TRBJ1-1	TRBV28	ASTVRGTEAF
TRBJ1-3	TRBV6-1	ASSESMIRNTIY
TRBJ1-1	TRBV7-8	ASSLVGSTEAF
TRBJ2-3	TRBV28	ASSSFTDTQY
TRBJ2-7	TRBV28	ASRPGTDYEQY
TRBJ2-7	TRBV27	ASSHGYEQY
TRBJ2-7	TRBV4-2	ASGQGEGDSSYEQY
TRBJ1-5	TRBV4-1	ASSRTDARYSNQPQH
TRBJ1-1	TRBV28	ASTSQGRSTEAF